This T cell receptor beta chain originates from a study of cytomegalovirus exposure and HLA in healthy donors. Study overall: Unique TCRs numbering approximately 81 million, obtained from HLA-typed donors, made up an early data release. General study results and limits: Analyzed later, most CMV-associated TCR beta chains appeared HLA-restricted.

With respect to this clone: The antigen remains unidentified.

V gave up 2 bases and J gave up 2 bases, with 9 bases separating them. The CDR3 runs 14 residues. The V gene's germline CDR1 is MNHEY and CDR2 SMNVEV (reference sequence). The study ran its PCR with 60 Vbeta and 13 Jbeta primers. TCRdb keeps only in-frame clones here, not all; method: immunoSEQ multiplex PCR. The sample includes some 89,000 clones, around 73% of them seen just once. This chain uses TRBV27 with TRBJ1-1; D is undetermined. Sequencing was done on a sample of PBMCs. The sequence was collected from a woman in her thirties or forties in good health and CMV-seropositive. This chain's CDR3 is CASSLMGDNTEAFF. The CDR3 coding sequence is TGTGCCAGCAGTTTAATGGGAGACAACACTGAAGCTTTCTTT.